This T cell receptor beta chain was captured by sequencing in a study of CD8+ T cells in alopecia areata. As the sequencing template, cDNA was produced by extracting RNA and reverse transcribing it. Sequencing was performed with immunoSEQ multiplex PCR; in TCRdb, only in-frame clones are kept and a portion is missing. The sample records approximately 160,000 clones, around 60% being singletons. Study results and caveats: Scalp clonality and expanded CD8+ clones among the top 100 showed significant decreases with tofacitinib.

V was cut by 6 bases and J by 10 bases, with 9 bases left in between. There are 9 residues in the CDR3. CDR1 and CDR2 from the germline V gene are DFQATT and SNEGSKA (reference sequence). Indicated treatment: oral pan-JAK inhibitor, 5-10 mg twice daily. The study team obtained lesional scalp punch biopsies and peripheral blood from alopecia areata patients. With regard to this clone: Its antigen is not known.

The rearrangement uses TRBV20-1 and TRBJ2-5, with D possibly TRBD1 on 5 matching bases. The TCR comes from a human donor with alopecia areata. This material consisted of CD4+ T cells sorted from blood, taken at week 24, from a patient treated with tofacitinib. The CDR3 here is CSAGVDQYF. The DNA of the CDR3 is TGCAGTGCAGGGGTGGACCAGTACTTC.